These 30 T cell receptor beta chains were all obtained from the same sample, sequenced in a study of Graves' ophthalmopathy and Graves' hyperthyroidism. Transcripts of RNA were the source for amplifying TCR beta CDR3 regions. RT-PCR was first run with HTBI primers, then multiplex PCR in a second round. In TCRdb, the multiplex PCR reads were re-called with MiXCR into one record per CDR3 protein. The sample includes roughly 480,000 distinct CDR3 sequences, around an eighth of them seen just once. Material for sequencing was blood. The receptors come from a woman aged 25 to 39 with Graves' ophthalmopathy.

This clonotype was seen many times. The chain joins TRBV12-3 or TRBV12-4 to TRBJ2-5; D unresolved. The CDR3 covers 16 residues. Between the trimmed V and J ends, which lost 6 bases and 4 bases, there was a span of 21 bases. The CDR3: CASRSRALGYGETQYF. DNA for the CDR3: TGTGCCAGCAGGTCGAGAGCGTTGGGCTACGGAGAGACCCAGTACTTC.

This clonotype was picked up many times. The chain's CDR3 is CASRQGSQPQHF. The CDR3 coding sequence is TGTGCCAGCAGGCAGGGTAGCCAGCCCCAGCATTTT. The chain recombines TRBV28 with TRBJ1-5, with a tentative D call TRBD1 (5 bases). Germline V gene lookup returns CDR1 MDHEN and CDR2 SYDVKM. CDR3 length: 12 amino acids. V lost 6 bases and J lost 7, with 10 bases in between.

The sample holds many counts of this clonotype. The chain carries TRBV6-5 and TRBJ2-5, with a tentative D call TRBD2 (6 bases). Per germline, CDR1 MNHEY and CDR2 SVGAGI. V lost 6 bases to trimming and J lost 4 bases, with 9 bases between them. The length of the CDR3 is 12 residues. The CDR3 coding sequence is TGTGCCAGCAGGTCAGCGGGAGAGACCCAGTACTTC. It is translated as CASRSAGETQYF.

The CDR3 sequence is CASGLSPRVINNSPLHF. The CDR3 nucleotides are TGTGCTAGTGGTTTGAGTCCCAGGGTGATAAATAATTCACCCCTCCACTTT. J is TRBJ1-6 and V is TRBV12-5, with D maybe TRBD1 (5 bases). Germline loops: CDR1 LGHNT, CDR2 FRNRAP. The CDR3 sequence is 17 residues long. V was clipped by 2 bases and J by 5 bases, with 16 bases between them.

V gene TRBV9 combines with J gene TRBJ2-5; TRBD1 is a possible D gene (6 bases). The CDR3 contains 15 residues. In germline, CDR1 is SGDLS, CDR2 YYNGEE. V lost 7 bases and J 3 bases, leaving 19 bases between the germline ends. In nucleotides, the CDR3 is TGTGCCAGCTCCGGGTCCTCAGGGGACGAAGAGACCCAGTACTTC. Translating gives CASSGSSGDEETQYF.

This chain uses TRBV6-2 or TRBV6-3 with TRBJ1-6; 7 bases align to TRBD1. The J segment lost 11 bases and the V segment lost 2 bases, leaving 6 bases of the junction unmatched. The V gene's germline CDR1 is MNHEY and CDR2 SVGEGT. This CDR3 has 14 residues. DNA for the CDR3: TGTGCCAGCAGTTACGGTGACAGGGCAGCACCCCTCCACTTT. It translates to CASSYGDRAAPLHF.

This clonotype has a count of ten or more. One junction end disagrees with the germline gene, perhaps due to a read error. The CDR3 sequence: CASSFQETQYF. Written as DNA, the CDR3 is TGTGCCAGCAGCTTCCAAGAGACCCAGTACTTC. The V gene is TRBV5-1, the J gene TRBJ2-5; D unresolved. Germline V CDR1 and CDR2: SGHRS, YFSETQ. This CDR3 spans 11 amino acids.

This clonotype was observed a few times. The chain recombines TRBV5-1 with TRBJ2-2, with 14 bases aligning to TRBD2. There are 17 residues in the CDR3. V lost 4 bases and J lost 7; bases outside the gene matches: 9. The germline gives CDR1 SGHRS, CDR2 YFSETQ. CDR3 nucleotides: TGCGCCAGCAGCCCGGGACTAGCGGGAGTCCCGGGCGGGGAGCTGTTTTTT. Translation: CASSPGLAGVPGGELFF. The full variable domain, rest sourced from reference TRBV5-1 and TRBJ2-2, is KAGVTQTPRYLIKTRGQQVTLSCSPISGHRSVSWYQQTPGQGLQFLFEYFSETQRNKGNFPGRFSGRQFSNSRSEMNVSTLELGDSALYLCASSPGLAGVPGGELFFGEGSRLTVL.

This clonotype was seen only a few times. The CDR3 region has the DNA TGTGCCAGCAGTCTCCGCGGGGGGGCTAGTGGCAATCAGCCCCAGCATTTT. It specifies CASSLRGGASGNQPQHF. This rearrangement joins TRBV12-3 or TRBV12-4 to TRBJ1-5; TRBD1 is a possible D gene (6 bases). V was cut by 5 bases and J by 2 bases, with 19 bases left in between. The length of the CDR3 is 17 residues.

The sample holds a few counts of this clonotype. This chain links TRBV5-5 with TRBJ1-6, with 9 bases aligning to TRBD1. Germline assignment: CDR1 SGHKS and CDR2 YYEKEE (reference sequence). V was pared by 3 bases and J by 0 bases, with 10 bases of the junction left unmatched. The CDR3 has 19 amino acids. The CDR3 reads CASSSGGTGKASYNSPLHF. The CDR3 DNA reads as TGTGCCAGCAGCTCCGGCGGGACAGGGAAAGCCTCCTATAATTCACCCCTCCACTTT.

There are many counts of this clonotype. Here the CDR3 reads CASSLDVSALHSNQPQHF. CDR3 coding DNA: TGTGCCAGCAGCTTGGATGTATCCGCCTTACATAGCAATCAGCCCCAGCATTTT. The J gene is TRBJ1-5, the V gene TRBV5-6; D not certain. The CDR3 has 18 residues. V lost 0 bases and J 0 bases, leaving 16 bases between the germline ends. CDR1 SGHDT and CDR2 YYEEEE come from the germline V gene.

This clonotype was observed many times. V gene TRBV11-1 combines with J gene TRBJ2-5, with D possibly matching TRBD2 (6 bases). CDR3 length equals 19 residues. Per the germline V gene, CDR1 is SGHAT and CDR2 is FQDESV (reference sequence). Trimming removed 2 bases at V and 5 bases at J, with 27 bases between. The CDR3 loop is CASSLPPRREKRSGETQYF. CDR3 in DNA: TGTGCCAGCAGCTTACCCCCAAGAAGGGAGAAGCGGAGCGGGGAGACCCAGTACTTC.

This clonotype occurred a few times. An end of the junction does not agree with germline; a read error may underlie this. The rearrangement links TRBV24-1 to TRBJ2-4, with D tentatively TRBD1 (5 bases). This CDR3 has 17 amino acids. The V gene's germline CDR1 is KGHDR and CDR2 SFDVKD. As DNA, the CDR3 is TGTGCCACCAGACAGGTATGGGTCTGGTCGGCCAAAAACATTAAGTACTTC. Its protein is CATRQVWVWSAKNIKYF.

The table lists this clonotype with many counts. The V gene is TRBV28, the J gene TRBJ1-1; D unclear. V lost 3 bases, J lost 5 bases, and 16 bases lay in between. The CDR3 sequence is 15 residues long. Germline CDR1 and CDR2: MDHEN and SYDVKM. Here the CDR3 DNA reads TGTGCCAGCAGTTTGAAGGAGGGAGTGGGTACTGAAGCTTTCTTT. The encoded protein is CASSLKEGVGTEAFF. The full variable domain, in which reference TRBV28 and TRBJ1-1 provide the parts outside the CDR3, is DVKVTQSSRYLVKRTGEKVFLECVQDMDHENMFWYRQDPGLGLRLIYFSYDVKMKEKGDIPEGYSVSREKKERFSLILESASTNQTSMYLCASSLKEGVGTEAFFGQGTRLTVV.

This clonotype was detected many times. The chain is built from TRBV14 and TRBJ1-2; the D gene is possibly TRBD1 (6 bases). The CDR3 has 13 amino acids. CDR1 and CDR2 (germline): SGHDN, FVKESK. V lost 4 bases to trimming and J lost 3 bases, with 9 bases between them. In nucleotides, the CDR3 is TGTGCCAGCAGCCGAGACAGGCACTATGGCTACACCTTC. Encoded protein: CASSRDRHYGYTF.

This sequence joins TRBV12-3 or TRBV12-4 and TRBJ1-2; D might be TRBD1 (6 bases). The length of the CDR3 is 15 residues. V lost 1 base and J 4 bases, leaving 13 bases between the germline ends. The CDR3 nucleotides are TGTGCCAGCAGTTTAGAGAGGGGGTCGGGCTATGGCTACACCTTC. This codes for CASSLERGSGYGYTF.

In this sample, this clonotype turned up many times. The genes are TRBV6-5 and TRBJ2-7, with TRBD1 matching 7 bases. The ends lost 6 bases at V and 0 bases at J; junction bases unmatched: 5. The CDR3 is made up of 14 amino acids. The germline V gene has CDR1 MNHEY and CDR2 SVGAGI. CDR3 protein: CASSLRDSSYEQYF. For the CDR3, the DNA is TGTGCCAGCAGCCTCCGGGACAGCTCCTACGAGCAGTACTTC.

This clonotype was recorded at least ten times. This chain connects TRBV24-1 to TRBJ2-5; no reliable D call. Germline-derived CDR1 and CDR2 are KGHDR and SFDVKD. The CDR3 spans 14 residues. Trimming left V 6 bases short and J 5 bases short, with 15 bases between. For the CDR3, the DNA is TGTGCCACCAGTCTCCATGGACGATGGGAGACCCAGTACTTC. Residues: CATSLHGRWETQYF.

This clonotype came up a few times. DNA for the CDR3: TGTGCCTGGAGTGCGCCCGTTAGCAATCAGCCCCAGCATTTT. Protein product: CAWSAPVSNQPQHF. The chain combines TRBV30 with TRBJ1-5; no clear D. Germline values: CDR1 GTSNPN, CDR2 SVGIG (reference sequence). The CDR3 sequence is 14 residues long. Trimming left V 1 base short and J 0 bases short, with 7 bases between.

A few counts support this clonotype. A much larger clone sits a single nucleotide away, making a read error possible. The genes are TRBV20-1 and TRBJ1-2; D not resolved. Germline CDR1 reads DFQATT; CDR2 reads SNEGSKA (reference sequence). The CDR3 length is 14 residues. The CDR3 spells CSASRTFIRDGFTF. CDR3 in DNA: TGCAGTGCTTCCAGGACTTTCATTCGGGATGGCTTCACCTTC.

This clonotype has a count of ten or more. J is TRBJ1-1 and V is TRBV5-1; D unresolved. The CDR3 is made up of 13 amino acids. Per germline, CDR1 SGHRS and CDR2 YFSETQ. The V gene lost 2 bases and the J gene lost 2 bases, with 7 bases spanning the gap. This CDR3 is CASSFRINTEAFF. The CDR3 coding sequence is TGCGCCAGCAGCTTCCGCATTAACACTGAAGCTTTCTTT.

The sample holds many counts of this clonotype. The chain couples TRBV5-1 to TRBJ1-2, with D possibly matching TRBD1 (6 bases). With 0 bases removed from V and 6 bases from J, the gap between germline ends came to 12 bases. CDR3 length: 14 residues. Per germline, CDR1 SGHRS and CDR2 YFSETQ. As DNA, the CDR3 is TGCGCCAGCAGCTTGGGGACGGGGGCGGATGGCTACACCTTC. Amino acids: CASSLGTGADGYTF.

On this clonotype: Without the conserved terminal phenylalanine or tryptophan, this CDR3 likely stems from a read error. The chain carries TRBV10-3 and TRBJ1-6, with 10 nucleotides matching TRBD1. Trimming removed 6 bases from V and 5 bases from J; junction bases left unmatched: 1. The V gene's germline CDR1 is ENHRY and CDR2 SYGVKD. This CDR3 has 14 residues. CDR3 residues: CAISGTGDNSPLHS. The CDR3 bases are TGTGCCATCAGCGGGACAGGGGATAATTCACCCCTCCACTCC.

This clonotype occurred many times. V usage is TRBV28 and J usage is TRBJ2-7; 10 nucleotides agree with TRBD1. Germline values: CDR1 MDHEN, CDR2 SYDVKM. The CDR3 contains 16 residues. J lost 5 bases, V lost 7 bases, and 14 bases had no gene match. The CDR3 DNA sequence: TGTGCCAGCACCGCCGTCCCGGGACAGGGGAAAGACGAGCAGTACTTC. Its translation: CASTAVPGQGKDEQYF.

This clonotype was found many times. One base away lies a much larger clone, so this may be a sequencing read error. In DNA form, the CDR3 reads TGTGCCAGCAACCTGGGACAGGAGAATCAGCCCCAGCATTTT. Translated, it gives CASNLGQENQPQHF. This rearrangement joins TRBV2 to TRBJ1-5; 8 bases match TRBD1. J was trimmed by 4 bases and V by 7 bases; bases with no gene match: 6. Germline-derived CDR1 and CDR2 are SNHLY and FYNNEI. CDR3 size: 14 residues.

For this clonotype: A read error is possible here, since a much larger clone lies one base away. The chain recombines TRBV12-3 or TRBV12-4 with TRBJ2-7, with D perhaps given as TRBD1 or TRBD2 (5 bases each). With 9 bases removed from V and 5 bases from J, the gap between germline ends came to 17 bases. This CDR3 comprises 13 residues. The CDR3 is CASAAEGLHEQYF. The CDR3, as DNA: TGTGCCAGTGCGGCCGAGGGGCTCCACGAGCAGTACTTC.

Worth noting for this clonotype: Given a much more abundant clone one base away, this may be a read error. This sequence joins TRBV12-3 or TRBV12-4 and TRBJ1-1, with unresolved D. This CDR3 comprises 13 residues. The DNA for the CDR3 is TGTGCCAGCAGTTTCGACTTGGACCGTGAAGCTTGCTTT. Its protein product is CASSFDLDREACF.

This clonotype was seen repeatedly, ten times or more. The rearrangement joins TRBV28 to TRBJ1-5; 7 positions match TRBD1. The CDR3 contains 15 residues. The trim removed 5 bases at V and 6 bases at J, leaving 10 bases unmatched. Germline V gene sequence: CDR1 MDHEN, CDR2 SYDVKM. CDR3 residues: CASSPGGAGGQPQHF. The CDR3 bases are TGTGCCAGCAGTCCTGGGGGGGCAGGGGGTCAGCCCCAGCATTTT.

This clonotype has ten or more counts. V is TRBV6-5 and J is TRBJ1-2; D not resolved. Germline loops: CDR1 MNHEY, CDR2 SVGAGI. The CDR3 is 13 residues long. Trimming took 5 bases from V and 7 from J, leaving 14 bases between them. The CDR3 coding sequence is TGTGCCAGCAGTAGTCAGGCATCGGGTGGCTACACCTTC. This translates into CASSSQASGGYTF.

The chain has TRBV11-2 and TRBJ2-5, with 8 bases aligning to TRBD2. This CDR3 spans 17 amino acids. V trimming: 2 bases; J trimming: 1 base; junction bases outside the gene matches: 9. Germline V CDR1 and CDR2: SGHAT, FQNNGV. This chain's CDR3 is CASSLRGGFRFQETQYF. DNA for the CDR3: TGTGCCAGCAGCTTACGGGGGGGGTTCAGATTCCAAGAGACCCAGTACTTC.